The clone carrying this TCR beta chain occurred many times. MiXCR, applied by TCRdb to the 5' RACE reads, yields one record per CDR3 protein. The sample has some 38,000 distinct CDR3 sequences, under 4% seen once. The data were obtained in a study of spatial heterogeneity in lung cancer. The time point: sample taken at primary tumor resection. The TCR originated in a male donor with early-stage non-small cell lung cancer. Specimen: normal lung tissue next to the tumor, collected at surgery.

The CDR3 region is CASSQEHDIGNTIYF. CDR3 DNA: TGTGCCAGCAGCCAAGAGCACGATATCGGAAACACCATATATTTT. The chain carries TRBV3-1 and TRBJ1-3, with D unclear. Deletions cut 0 bases from V and 4 bases from J, with 10 bases between. The CDR3 has 15 amino acids. Germline CDR1 is LGHDT and CDR2 is YNNKEL (reference sequence).